Following are 3 T cell receptor beta chains from one sample sequenced in a study of control samples from healthy donors and cancer patients. Libraries were prepared by immunoSEQ multiplex PCR; TCRdb keeps only in-frame clonotypes and omits some of them. The sample lists around 100,000 clones, about 90% occurring once. Sample: blood. These receptors came from a woman between 50 and 59 years old in good health.

This clone showed up just a few times. The chain recombines TRBV3-1 (or the pseudogene TRBV3-2) with TRBJ1-2; tentatively, D is TRBD1 (6 bases). The germline V and J ends were trimmed by 1 base and 6 bases, with 15 bases remaining between them. Germline lookup yields CDR1 LGHDT and CDR2 YNNKEL (reference sequence). The CDR3 consists of 15 residues. CDR3 bases: TGTGCCAGCAGCCAAGGGGCGGGGGCGCAGAATGGCTACACCTTC. Encoded protein: CASSQGAGAQNGYTF.

The chain has TRBV9 and TRBJ1-2; D perhaps matches TRBD1 (5 bases). The CDR3 is 16 residues long. Trimming pared 3 bases from V and 6 bases from J, leaving 21 bases between. Germline-derived CDR1 and CDR2 are SGDLS and YYNGEE. CDR3 sequence (DNA): TGTGCCAGCAGCGCATCGACAGAGATGATGCTCAATGGCTACACCTTC. Translation gives CASSASTEMMLNGYTF.

The chain uses TRBV5-3 and TRBJ1-1; TRBD1 might be the D (6 bases). TRBV5-3 is an open reading frame, and its role is uncertain. The CDR3 has 13 amino acids. V lost 7 bases, J lost 5 bases, and 15 bases lay in between. CDR3: CARAKWGLTEAFF. The CDR3 DNA is TGTGCCAGAGCCAAATGGGGGCTTACTGAAGCTTTCTTT.